This T cell receptor beta chain was documented in a study of Ad26.COV2.S vaccination and SARS-CoV-2 variants. Study at large: Within the COV1001 Ad26.COV2.S trial arm, the donor was enrolled. Recipients of Ad26.COV2.S got it intramuscularly, once or twice 56 days apart.

Treatment reported: roughly 19 received Ad26.COV2.S at low or high dose, single or two shots; about 5 received placebo; per-sample allocation not given. Repertoires come from day 63 after the first vaccine or placebo injection. Sequencing was performed with immunoSEQ multiplex PCR; in TCRdb, only in-frame clones are kept and a portion is missing. The sample holds roughly 300,000 clones, around nine tenths seen once. Study conclusions and caveats: Overall T cell responses may have been underestimated by the analyses of TCR breadth and depth.

Turning to this clone: Its antigen is not known.

This clonotype originated in a person aged 18-60 years who received the Ad26.COV2.S COVID-19 vaccine or a placebo. The sequenced sample was peripheral blood, obtained in a trial of Ad26.COV2.S vaccine versus placebo.

The CDR3 here is CASSKTGTGDEKLFF. CDR3 bases: TGTGCCAGTAGCAAAACCGGGACAGGGGATGAAAAACTGTTTTTT. The chain carries TRBV19 and TRBJ1-4; 10 bases line up with TRBD1. The V segment lost 6 bases and the J segment 6 bases; nucleotides outside the gene matches: 7. The CDR3 is 15 residues long. In germline, CDR1 is LNHDA, CDR2 SQIVND (reference sequence).